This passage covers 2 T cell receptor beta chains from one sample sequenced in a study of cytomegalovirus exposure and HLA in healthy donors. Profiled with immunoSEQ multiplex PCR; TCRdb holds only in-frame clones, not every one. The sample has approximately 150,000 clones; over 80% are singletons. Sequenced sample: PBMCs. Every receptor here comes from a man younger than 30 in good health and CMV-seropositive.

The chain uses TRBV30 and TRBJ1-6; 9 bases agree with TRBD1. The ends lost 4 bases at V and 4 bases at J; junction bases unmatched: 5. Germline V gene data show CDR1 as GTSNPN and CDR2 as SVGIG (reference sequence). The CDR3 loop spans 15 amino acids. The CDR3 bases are TGTGCCTGGACGGCCGGGACAGGGTATAATTCACCCCTCCACTTT. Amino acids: CAWTAGTGYNSPLHF.

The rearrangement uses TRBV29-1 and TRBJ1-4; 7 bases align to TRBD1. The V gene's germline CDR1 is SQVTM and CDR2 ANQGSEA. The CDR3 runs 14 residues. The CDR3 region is CSARGREGGEKLFF. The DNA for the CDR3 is TGCAGTGCAAGGGGGCGCGAGGGGGGTGAAAAACTGTTTTTT.